A selection of T cell receptor beta chains follows, all from one sample in a study of blood T cell repertoires in COVID-19. The table came from immunoSEQ multiplex PCR; TCRdb's copy has only in-frame clones and leaves some out. The sample records about 170,000 clones, less than 85% being singletons. The sequenced sample consisted of PBMCs or T cells enriched from blood (not recorded which). Receptors originate from a woman in her fifties or sixties who had recovered from COVID-19. Both conserved end residues are part of each CDR3. D genes are given only for firm matches. Size is stated for part of the rows, as once, few or many counts, or as a class when the clone is expanded.

CDR3 DNA: TGTGCCAGCAGGGGCAGGGGGCTCGCCGGGGAGCTGTTTTTT
CDR3 protein: CASRGRGLAGELFF
D gene: TRBD1
J gene: TRBJ2-2
V gene: TRBV28
clone size: once

CDR3 DNA: TGTGCCAGCACTGGGGACAGGGCGCGCAATCAGCCCCAGCATTTT
CDR3 protein: CASTGDRARNQPQHF
D gene: TRBD1
J gene: TRBJ1-5
V gene: TRBV6-5
clone size: NA

CDR3 DNA: TGTGCCAGCAGCACCTCGGGACAGGGGGATGAAAAACTGTTTTTT
CDR3 protein: CASSTSGQGDEKLFF
D gene: TRBD1
J gene: TRBJ1-4
V gene: TRBV7-7
clone size: NA

CDR3 DNA: TGTGCCAGCACGAGGGGGCGGGTGAACACTGAAGCTTTCTTT
CDR3 protein: CASTRGRVNTEAFF
D gene: TRBD1
J gene: TRBJ1-1
V gene: TRBV6-5
clone size: NA

CDR3 DNA: TGTGCCAGCCCGGGCGGAGACCGGGACAAAGGATACAATGAGCAGTTCTTC
CDR3 protein: CASPGGDRDKGYNEQFF
D gene: NA
J gene: TRBJ2-1
V gene: TRBV5-4
clone size: NA

CDR3 DNA: TGTGCCAGCAGTTTATTCGGGGGGAACTATGGCTACACCTTC
CDR3 protein: CASSLFGGNYGYTF
D gene: NA
J gene: TRBJ1-2
V gene: TRBV27
clone size: once

CDR3 DNA: TGTGCCAGCAGCGGCTGGGGCGAACAAAGCACAGATACGCAGTATTTT
CDR3 protein: CASSGWGEQSTDTQYF
D gene: NA
J gene: TRBJ2-3
V gene: TRBV9
clone size: NA

CDR3 DNA: TGTGCCAGCAGCTCGGCAGCGGGAGTAAATGAGCAGTTCTTC
CDR3 protein: CASSSAAGVNEQFF
D gene: TRBD2
J gene: TRBJ2-1
V gene: TRBV7-9
clone size: NA

CDR3 DNA: TGTGCCAGCAGCCCTAGCGGGGGGGGGTCAGAGCAGTATTTT
CDR3 protein: CASSPSGGGSEQYF
D gene: TRBD2
J gene: TRBJ2-3
V gene: TRBV4-2
clone size: NA

CDR3 DNA: TGTGCCAGCAGCTTAGAACAGGGGGGTTCACCCCTCCACTTT
CDR3 protein: CASSLEQGGSPLHF
D gene: TRBD1
J gene: TRBJ1-6
V gene: TRBV11-2
clone size: NA

CDR3 DNA: TGTGCCAGTAGTCCCATACTAGCGGGAGAGGGAAACATTCAGTACTTC
CDR3 protein: CASSPILAGEGNIQYF
D gene: TRBD2
J gene: TRBJ2-4
V gene: TRBV19
clone size: NA

CDR3 DNA: TGTGCCAGCGCACTTTTGGACAATGAGCAGTTCTTC
CDR3 protein: CASALLDNEQFF
D gene: NA
J gene: TRBJ2-1
V gene: TRBV12-3/TRBV12-4
clone size: NA

CDR3 DNA: TGTGCCAGCAGTTTAGGCGGGGCTGGCTATGGCTACACCTTC
CDR3 protein: CASSLGGAGYGYTF
D gene: NA
J gene: TRBJ1-2
V gene: TRBV28
clone size: NA

CDR3 DNA: TGTGCCAGCAGCCAAGATCCCCAGGGAGGGTACAATGAGCAGTTCTTC
CDR3 protein: CASSQDPQGGYNEQFF
D gene: TRBD2
J gene: TRBJ2-1
V gene: TRBV3-1/TRBV3-2
clone size: NA

CDR3 DNA: TGTGCCTCCGCGACCCACCCCGGCGGGTTCTATGGCTACACCTTC
CDR3 protein: CASATHPGGFYGYTF
D gene: NA
J gene: TRBJ1-2
V gene: TRBV30
clone size: NA

CDR3 DNA: TGTGCCAGCAGCTTAATCCCGGGACAGGGGACTGAAGCTTTCTTT
CDR3 protein: CASSLIPGQGTEAFF
D gene: TRBD1
J gene: TRBJ1-1
V gene: TRBV7-2
clone size: NA

CDR3 DNA: TGTGCCAGCAGCGGGGGGGCAGGGGATACGCAGTATTTT
CDR3 protein: CASSGGAGDTQYF
D gene: TRBD2
J gene: TRBJ2-3
V gene: TRBV2
clone size: NA

CDR3 DNA: TGTGCCAGCAGTTACTTACTCTCCACAGATACGCAGTATTTT
CDR3 protein: CASSYLLSTDTQYF
D gene: NA
J gene: TRBJ2-3
V gene: TRBV6-5
clone size: NA

CDR3 DNA: TGTGCCAGCAGTTACCCCACAGGGACGGTTGCGACTGAAGCTTTCTTT
CDR3 protein: CASSYPTGTVATEAFF
D gene: NA
J gene: TRBJ1-1
V gene: TRBV6-2/TRBV6-3
clone size: NA

CDR3 DNA: TGTGCCAGCAGCACGACCGACAGGGAGGGCTACACCTTC
CDR3 protein: CASSTTDREGYTF
D gene: TRBD1
J gene: TRBJ1-2
V gene: TRBV11-3
clone size: NA

CDR3 DNA: TGTGCCAGTAGTATTTCGGGAGGTACCGGGGAGCTGTTTTTT
CDR3 protein: CASSISGGTGELFF
D gene: TRBD2
J gene: TRBJ2-2
V gene: TRBV19
clone size: NA

CDR3 DNA: TGTGCCAGCATCTCCGGGACTGGGAGCTACACCTTC
CDR3 protein: CASISGTGSYTF
D gene: NA
J gene: TRBJ1-2
V gene: TRBV6-5
clone size: NA

CDR3 DNA: TGTGCCATCAGTTGGGGACAGGGGAACTATGGCTACACCTTC
CDR3 protein: CAISWGQGNYGYTF
D gene: TRBD1
J gene: TRBJ1-2
V gene: TRBV10-3
clone size: NA

CDR3 DNA: TGTGCCAGCTCACCTGAGAGACAGGGAGTCACAGATACGCAGTATTTT
CDR3 protein: CASSPERQGVTDTQYF
D gene: TRBD1
J gene: TRBJ2-3
V gene: TRBV18
clone size: NA

CDR3 DNA: TGTGCCTGGAGACTAGCCCCCAATGAGCAGTTCTTC
CDR3 protein: CAWRLAPNEQFF
D gene: NA
J gene: TRBJ2-1
V gene: TRBV30
clone size: NA

CDR3 DNA: TGTGCCAGCAGCTTGGGACTAGCGGGAGGGCGATACACAGATACGCAGTATTTT
CDR3 protein: CASSLGLAGGRYTDTQYF
D gene: TRBD2
J gene: TRBJ2-3
V gene: TRBV7-2
clone size: NA

CDR3 DNA: TGTGCCAGCAGTTTCATTCTAGCGGGAGGCCCAGATACGCAGTATTTT
CDR3 protein: CASSFILAGGPDTQYF
D gene: TRBD2
J gene: TRBJ2-3
V gene: TRBV27
clone size: NA

CDR3 DNA: TGCGCCAGCAGCCCAACAGGGTCTGACGCGGATACGCAGTATTTT
CDR3 protein: CASSPTGSDADTQYF
D gene: NA
J gene: TRBJ2-3
V gene: TRBV4-3
clone size: NA

CDR3 DNA: TGTGCCAGCAGGGACCGGACAAGCAATCAGCCCCAGCATTTT
CDR3 protein: CASRDRTSNQPQHF
D gene: NA
J gene: TRBJ1-5
V gene: TRBV28
clone size: NA

CDR3 DNA: TGTGCCAGCAGCACACCCAGGGGGCCCGGAAACACCATATATTTT
CDR3 protein: CASSTPRGPGNTIYF
D gene: TRBD1
J gene: TRBJ1-3
V gene: TRBV11-2
clone size: once

CDR3 DNA: TGTGCCAGCAGTGGACAGGGCAACACTGAAGCTTTCTTT
CDR3 protein: CASSGQGNTEAFF
D gene: TRBD1
J gene: TRBJ1-1
V gene: TRBV2
clone size: NA

CDR3 DNA: TGTGCCAGCAGCCTTATTCCCCACACTGAAGCTTTCTTT
CDR3 protein: CASSLIPHTEAFF
D gene: NA
J gene: TRBJ1-1
V gene: TRBV7-3
clone size: NA

CDR3 DNA: TGTGCCAGTAGTATAGGACAGGGGAACACCGGGGAGCTGTTTTTT
CDR3 protein: CASSIGQGNTGELFF
D gene: TRBD1
J gene: TRBJ2-2
V gene: TRBV19
clone size: NA

CDR3 DNA: TGTGCCAGCAGTTTCAGGGCCACCGGGGAGCTGTTTTTT
CDR3 protein: CASSFRATGELFF
D gene: NA
J gene: TRBJ2-2
V gene: TRBV27
clone size: NA

CDR3 DNA: TGTGCCAGCTCACCACGGCAGGGCCCTGGAAACACCATATATTTT
CDR3 protein: CASSPRQGPGNTIYF
D gene: NA
J gene: TRBJ1-3
V gene: TRBV18
clone size: NA

CDR3 DNA: TGTGCCAGTGGCGGGACTCCTCGACAGGGCTTCTCTGGAAACACCATATATTTT
CDR3 protein: CASGGTPRQGFSGNTIYF
D gene: TRBD1
J gene: TRBJ1-3
V gene: TRBV19
clone size: NA

CDR3 DNA: TGTGCCAGCAGTTCAGGAGACATTCCGGGAACTGAAGCTTTCTTT
CDR3 protein: CASSSGDIPGTEAFF
D gene: NA
J gene: TRBJ1-1
V gene: TRBV28
clone size: NA

CDR3 DNA: TGTGCCAGCGAGCGGGCCCCCTATGGCTACACCTTC
CDR3 protein: CASERAPYGYTF
D gene: NA
J gene: TRBJ1-2
V gene: TRBV28
clone size: NA

CDR3 DNA: TGTGCCAGCAGCCAAGGGGCGGGCACCGGGGAGCTGTTTTTT
CDR3 protein: CASSQGAGTGELFF
D gene: NA
J gene: TRBJ2-2
V gene: TRBV14
clone size: NA

CDR3 DNA: TGTGCCAGCACATCCCGGGACTCTCGAGCCGGGGAGCTGTTTTTT
CDR3 protein: CASTSRDSRAGELFF
D gene: NA
J gene: TRBJ2-2
V gene: TRBV18
clone size: NA

CDR3 DNA: TGTGCCATCAGCCCCGGACAGGGGCTAGCAGTGAACACTGAAGCTTTCTTT
CDR3 protein: CAISPGQGLAVNTEAFF
D gene: TRBD1
J gene: TRBJ1-1
V gene: TRBV10-3
clone size: NA

CDR3 DNA: TGTGCCAGCAGGGAGACAGGGGAAAAGAACTATGGCTACACCTTC
CDR3 protein: CASRETGEKNYGYTF
D gene: TRBD1
J gene: TRBJ1-2
V gene: TRBV6-5
clone size: NA

CDR3 DNA: TGTGCCAGCAGAGTCGACAGGGGAGAGACCCAGTACTTC
CDR3 protein: CASRVDRGETQYF
D gene: TRBD1
J gene: TRBJ2-5
V gene: TRBV2
clone size: NA

CDR3 DNA: TGTGCCACCAGTGGCATGACAGGGGGGGAGAACACCGGGGAGCTGTTTTTT
CDR3 protein: CATSGMTGGENTGELFF
D gene: TRBD1
J gene: TRBJ2-2
V gene: TRBV24-1
clone size: NA

CDR3 DNA: TGCGCCAGCAGTCCGGACACTTACACCGGGGAGCTGTTTTTT
CDR3 protein: CASSPDTYTGELFF
D gene: NA
J gene: TRBJ2-2
V gene: TRBV5-1
clone size: once

CDR3 DNA: TGTGCCAGCAGGGGAGGTATAACCTCTGGGGCCAACGTCCTGACTTTC
CDR3 protein: CASRGGITSGANVLTF
D gene: NA
J gene: TRBJ2-6
V gene: TRBV2
clone size: few

CDR3 DNA: TGTGCCAGCAGCCAGTGGGAGGGGAATTCACCCCTCCACTTT
CDR3 protein: CASSQWEGNSPLHF
D gene: NA
J gene: TRBJ1-6
V gene: TRBV7-8
clone size: NA

CDR3 DNA: TGTGCCAGCAGTCTCCCCCGTGGGGCCAACGTCCTGACTTTC
CDR3 protein: CASSLPRGANVLTF
D gene: NA
J gene: TRBJ2-6
V gene: TRBV28
clone size: NA

CDR3 DNA: TGTGCCAGCAGTTCTGCAGCCTACAATGAGCAGTTCTTC
CDR3 protein: CASSSAAYNEQFF
D gene: NA
J gene: TRBJ2-1
V gene: TRBV27
clone size: NA

CDR3 DNA: TGTGCCAGCAGTCAAGACCTAAACTATGGCTACACCTTC
CDR3 protein: CASSQDLNYGYTF
D gene: NA
J gene: TRBJ1-2
V gene: TRBV14
clone size: NA

CDR3 DNA: TGTGCCAGCAGCGCAGCTCCGGGACAATCTAACTATGGCTACACCTTC
CDR3 protein: CASSAAPGQSNYGYTF
D gene: NA
J gene: TRBJ1-2
V gene: TRBV9
clone size: few

CDR3 DNA: TGCGGGACTAGCGTTGGCACAGATACGCAGTATTTT
CDR3 protein: CGTSVGTDTQYF
D gene: TRBD2
J gene: TRBJ2-3
V gene: TRBV28
clone size: NA

CDR3 DNA: TGCGCCAGCAGGGGTTTTGGCGGTGAGCAGTTCTTC
CDR3 protein: CASRGFGGEQFF
D gene: NA
J gene: TRBJ2-1
V gene: TRBV10-1
clone size: once

CDR3 DNA: TGTGCCAGCAGCTTAGTTGGGGAGGGGCAGTATGGCTACACCTTC
CDR3 protein: CASSLVGEGQYGYTF
D gene: NA
J gene: TRBJ1-2
V gene: TRBV7-9
clone size: NA